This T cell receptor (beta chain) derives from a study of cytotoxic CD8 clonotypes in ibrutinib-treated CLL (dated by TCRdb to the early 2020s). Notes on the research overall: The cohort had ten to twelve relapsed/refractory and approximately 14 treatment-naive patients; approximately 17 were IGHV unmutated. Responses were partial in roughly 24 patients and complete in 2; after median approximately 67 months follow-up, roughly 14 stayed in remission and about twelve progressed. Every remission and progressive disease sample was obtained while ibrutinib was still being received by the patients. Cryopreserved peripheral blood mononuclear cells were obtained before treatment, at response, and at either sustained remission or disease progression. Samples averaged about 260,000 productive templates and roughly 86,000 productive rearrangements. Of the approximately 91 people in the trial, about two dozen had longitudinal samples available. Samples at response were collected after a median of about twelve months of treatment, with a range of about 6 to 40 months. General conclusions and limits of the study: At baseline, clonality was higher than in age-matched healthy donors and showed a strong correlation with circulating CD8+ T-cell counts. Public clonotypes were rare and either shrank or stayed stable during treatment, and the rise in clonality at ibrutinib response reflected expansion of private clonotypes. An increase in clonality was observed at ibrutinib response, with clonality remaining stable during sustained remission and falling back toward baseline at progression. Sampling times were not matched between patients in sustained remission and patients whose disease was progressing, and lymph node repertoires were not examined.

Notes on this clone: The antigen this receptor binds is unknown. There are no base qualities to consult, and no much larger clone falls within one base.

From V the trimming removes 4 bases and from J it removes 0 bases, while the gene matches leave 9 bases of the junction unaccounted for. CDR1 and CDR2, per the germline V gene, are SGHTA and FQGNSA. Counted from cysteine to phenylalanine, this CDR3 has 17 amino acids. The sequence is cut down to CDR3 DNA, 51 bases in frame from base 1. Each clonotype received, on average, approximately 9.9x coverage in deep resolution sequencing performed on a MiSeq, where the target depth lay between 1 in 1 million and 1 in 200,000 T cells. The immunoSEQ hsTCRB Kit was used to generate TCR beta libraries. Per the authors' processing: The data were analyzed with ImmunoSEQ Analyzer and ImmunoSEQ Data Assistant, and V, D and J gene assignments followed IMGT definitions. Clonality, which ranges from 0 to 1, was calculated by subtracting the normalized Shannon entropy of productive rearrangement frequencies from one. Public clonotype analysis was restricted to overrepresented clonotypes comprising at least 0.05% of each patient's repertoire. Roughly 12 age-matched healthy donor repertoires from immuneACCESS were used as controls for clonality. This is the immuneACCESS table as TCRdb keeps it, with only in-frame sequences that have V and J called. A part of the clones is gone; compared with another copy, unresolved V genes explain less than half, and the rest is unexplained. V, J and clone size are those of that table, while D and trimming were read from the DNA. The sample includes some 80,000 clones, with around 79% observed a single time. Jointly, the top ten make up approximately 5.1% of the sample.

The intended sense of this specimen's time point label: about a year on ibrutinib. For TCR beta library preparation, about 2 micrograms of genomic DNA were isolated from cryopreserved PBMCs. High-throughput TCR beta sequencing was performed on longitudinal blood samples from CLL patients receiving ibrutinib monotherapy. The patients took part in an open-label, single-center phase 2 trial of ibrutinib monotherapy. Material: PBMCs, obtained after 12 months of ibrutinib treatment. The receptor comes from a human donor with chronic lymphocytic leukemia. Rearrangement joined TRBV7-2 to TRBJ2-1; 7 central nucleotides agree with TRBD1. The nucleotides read TGTGCCAGCAGCTCGCAACCACAGGGGAGCTCCTACAATGAGCAGTTCTTC. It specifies CASSSQPQGSSYNEQFF.